The next 18 T cell receptor beta chains were all read from a single sample in a study of CD8 T cells in Susac syndrome. Reverse transcription of about 0.45 to 1 ug RNA was carried out with random hexamers. In TCRdb, the immunoSEQ multiplex PCR reads were re-called with MiXCR into one record per CDR3 protein. The sample lists some 300,000 distinct CDR3 sequences, approximately 84% occurring once. The sequenced material came from CD8+ T cells from PBMCs. All receptors derive from a human donor with multiple sclerosis.

Only one count was recorded for this clonotype. This sequence joins TRBV4-1 and TRBJ2-7, with D tentatively TRBD1 (6 bases). The CDR3 extends over 14 amino acids. CDR1 and CDR2 (germline): MGHRA, YSYEKL. Between the trimmed V and J ends, which lost 1 base and 5 bases, there was a span of 12 bases. The CDR3 nucleotides read TGCGCCAGCAGCCAAGGAACAGGGAGCGACGAGCAGTACTTC. Residues: CASSQGTGSDEQYF.

The genes are TRBV28 and TRBJ2-7; 12 bases agree with TRBD2. The J segment lost 6 bases and the V segment lost 6 bases, leaving 12 bases of the junction unmatched. CDR3 size: 16 residues. The germline V gene encodes CDR1 MDHEN and CDR2 SYDVKM. The CDR3: CASSQLGTSGRFEQYF. In nucleotides, the CDR3 is TGTGCCAGCAGCCAACTGGGCACTAGCGGGAGGTTCGAGCAGTACTTC.

The chain couples TRBV19 to TRBJ1-5; D remains unclear. This CDR3 contains 12 residues. Germline lookup yields CDR1 LNHDA and CDR2 SQIVND (reference sequence). V was cut by 5 bases and J by 10 bases, with 12 bases left in between. The CDR3, as DNA: TGTGCCAGTAGTCCCTCCTGGGTACCCCAGCATTTT. This translates into CASSPSWVPQHF.

The chain employs TRBV5-4 and TRBJ1-2; D is unresolved. The germline gives CDR1 SGHNT, CDR2 YYREEE (reference sequence). V lost 5 bases, J lost 6 bases, and 26 bases lay in between. This CDR3 spans 17 amino acids. The CDR3 DNA follows: TGTGCCAGCAGACAATTCGGCAGAGTCCGGGCGGGAGATGGCTACACCTTC. Its translation: CASRQFGRVRAGDGYTF.

The chain combines TRBV29-1 with TRBJ2-7; D gene ambiguous. The V end was cut by 1 base, the J end by 0 bases, with 10 bases between. This CDR3 is built from 14 residues. Germline values: CDR1 SQVTM, CDR2 ANQGSEA. The CDR3 region has the DNA TGCAGCGTTGAAGTGTACAGCAGCTCCTACGAGCAGTACTTC. It encodes CSVEVYSSSYEQYF.

CDR3: CASSSSGDHQETQYF. The CDR3 region has the DNA TGTGCCAGCAGTAGCTCAGGGGACCACCAAGAGACCCAGTACTTC. V is TRBV6-2 or TRBV6-3 and J is TRBJ2-5; the D gene is possibly TRBD1 (6 bases). In germline, CDR1 is MNHEY, CDR2 SVGEGT. This CDR3 spans 15 amino acids. V shed 5 bases and J shed 0 bases, with 13 bases lying between them.

This chain joins TRBV7-9 and TRBJ2-7, with D possibly being TRBD1 or TRBD2 (6 bases each). V shed 8 bases and J shed 5 bases, with 16 bases lying between them. This CDR3 is built from 13 residues. The V gene's germline CDR1 is SEHNR and CDR2 FQNEAQ (reference sequence). The CDR3 DNA reads TGTGCCAGCGGGGGGCAGGGACAAAACGAGCAGTACTTC. It is translated as CASGGQGQNEQYF. The full variable domain, rest sourced from reference TRBV7-9 and TRBJ2-7, is DTGVSQNPRHKITKRGQNVTFRCDPISEHNRLYWYRQTLGQGPEFLTYFQNEAQLEKSRLLSDRFSAERPKGSFSTLEIQRTEQGDSAMYLCASGGQGQNEQYFGPGTRLTVT.

The chain has TRBV7-6 and TRBJ2-3; 10 bases match TRBD1. This CDR3 comprises 15 residues. CDR1 and CDR2 from the germline V gene are SGHVS and FNYEAQ. Germline trimming cut 6 bases from V and 1 base from J; bases unmatched to any gene: 4. The CDR3 nucleotides read TGTGCCAGCAGTAGGACAGGGGGAGGCACAGATACGCAGTATTTT. This encodes CASSRTGGGTDTQYF.

The DNA for the CDR3 is TGTGCCAGCTCATATGGCAACTACGAGCAGTACTTC. This gives the protein CASSYGNYEQYF. V and J are TRBV18 and TRBJ2-7; unclear D gene. The germline CDR1 and CDR2 sequences are KGHSH and LQKENI. The CDR3 contains 12 residues. Trimming took off 5 bases at V and 3 bases at J, with 8 bases between the two ends.

The chain uses TRBV2 and TRBJ1-3; D remains ambiguous. The CDR3 totals 14 residues. Trimming removed 2 bases at V and 2 bases at J, with 7 bases between. Germline assignment: CDR1 SNHLY and CDR2 FYNNEI. CDR3 protein: CASSEWQTGNTIYF. The CDR3 nucleotides are TGTGCCAGCAGTGAATGGCAAACTGGAAACACCATATATTTT.

The rearrangement joins TRBV19 to TRBJ1-1, with D perhaps TRBD1 (6 bases). Germline V gene data show CDR1 as LNHDA and CDR2 as SQIVND (reference sequence). V was trimmed by 5 bases and J by 0 bases, leaving 13 bases between them. The CDR3 has 15 residues. Written as DNA, the CDR3 is TGTGCCAGTAGTTCCCGGACAGCCATGAACACTGAAGCTTTCTTT. This sequence encodes CASSSRTAMNTEAFF.

A remark on this clonotype: At one of its ends the junction is not consistent with the germline gene, which may arise from a read error. J is TRBJ2-1 and V is TRBV7-9; 9 nucleotides line up with TRBD2. In germline, CDR1 is SEHNR, CDR2 FQNEAQ (reference sequence). The CDR3 spans 11 residues. In DNA form, the CDR3 reads TGTGCCAGCAGCTTCAGCGGGAGGAAGGTCTTC. This sequence encodes CASSFSGRKVF.

The chain links TRBV9 to TRBJ1-2; TRBD1 might be the D (6 bases). The CDR3 length is 14 residues. CDR1 is SGDLS, CDR2 YYNGEE, per germline. V gave up 4 bases and J gave up 6 bases, with 16 bases separating them. CDR3 sequence (DNA): TGTGCCAGCAGCCCTCACCAATACAGGGATGGCTACACCTTC. This sequence encodes CASSPHQYRDGYTF.

The V and J genes are TRBV15 and TRBJ2-3, with D unclear. The V and J ends lost 4 bases and 3 bases respectively, with 5 bases between them. The CDR3 spans 12 residues. Germline V gene sequence: CDR1 LNHNV, CDR2 YYDKDF (reference sequence). CDR3 region: CATSTATDTQYF. The CDR3 nucleotides read TGTGCCACCAGCACAGCTACAGATACGCAGTATTTT.

J is TRBJ2-2 and V is TRBV7-8; D is uncertain. The CDR3 is 15 residues long. Germline CDR1 is SGHVS and CDR2 is FQNEAQ. V dropped 1 base and J dropped 0 bases, with 6 bases sitting between them. CDR3 sequence (DNA): TGTGCCAGCAGCTTAGTGCGGACGAACACCGGGGAGCTGTTTTTT. Translating it yields CASSLVRTNTGELFF.

This rearrangement joins TRBV11-2 to TRBJ2-1; D tentatively reads TRBD1 or TRBD2 (5 bases each). CDR1 and CDR2 from the germline V gene are SGHAT and FQNNGV. The CDR3 is made up of 16 amino acids. The V end was cut by 1 base, the J end by 6 bases, with 16 bases between. CDR3 region: CASSLGSGRRGNEQFF. The CDR3 DNA follows: TGTGCCAGCAGCTTAGGCTCGGGGCGCCGAGGCAATGAGCAGTTCTTC. Full variable domain (rest looked up from reference TRBV11-2 and TRBJ2-1): EAGVAQSPRYKIIEKRQSVAFWCNPISGHATLYWYQQILGQGPKLLIQFQNNGVVDDSQLPKDRFSAERLKGVDSTLKIQPAKLEDSAVYLCASSLGSGRRGNEQFFGPGTRLTVL.

The rearrangement uses TRBV6-2 or TRBV6-3 and TRBJ1-1; D is unresolved. Trimming stripped 2 bases from V and 2 bases from J, with 9 bases between. CDR1 is MNHEY and CDR2 is SVGEGT in the germline V gene. The CDR3 spans 14 residues. The DNA of the CDR3 is TGTGCCAGCAGTTACCAACGGATAAACACTGAAGCTTTCTTT. This sequence encodes CASSYQRINTEAFF.

This chain connects TRBV21-1 to TRBJ2-3; the DNA was not used to check the table's D call, TRBD1. TRBV21-1 is reported as a pseudogene. The CDR3 has 14 residues. The CDR3 DNA follows: TGTGCCAGCACCGGGGACAGGGGAGGAGATACGCAGTATTTT. Its protein product is CASTGDRGGDTQYF.